Described below is a single TCR beta chain sequence and its context. Its specificity is not known. RNA transcripts served as the template for amplifying TCR beta CDR3 regions. The primer set for the first-round RT-PCR of the TCR CDR3 was HTBI. MiXCR was run by TCRdb on the multiplex PCR reads, yielding one entry per CDR3 protein. The table has 600,000 or so distinct CDR3 sequences, around 45% seen once. This sample was included in a study of T cells in Graves' hyperthyroidism and ophthalmopathy. The CDR3 length is 15 residues. The J segment lost 2 bases and the V segment lost 5 bases, leaving 6 bases of the junction unmatched. CDR1 SEHNR and CDR2 FQNEAQ come from the germline V gene (reference sequence). Study-wide findings and caveats: Prediction of ophthalmopathy progression came a median around 7.1 months pre-onset.

Each diagnosis was grounded in clinical symptoms, serum thyroxine and TRAb, thyroid ultrasound, and orbital computed tomography. Source material: peripheral blood or thyroid tissue (not recorded which). The source is a woman younger than 35 with Graves' hyperthyroidism. The rearrangement links TRBV7-9 to TRBJ2-7, with 10 positions matching TRBD1. In nucleotides, the CDR3 is TGTGCCAGCAGCCTCGGGACAGGGGTTGCCTACGAGCAGTACTTC. It encodes CASSLGTGVAYEQYF.